Presented here are 25 T cell receptor beta chains from one specimen sequenced in a study of monozygotic twins with inflammatory bowel disease. One entry per CDR3 protein, without DNA, is what TCRdb gives after re-calling the 5' RACE reads. This sample's clone table lists around 150,000 distinct CDR3 sequences. The specimen was blood. Source of these receptors: a human donor with ulcerative colitis or Crohn's disease, or a healthy co-twin of an affected twin (not recorded which).

J is TRBJ2-1 and V is TRBV5-5. The CDR3 contains 17 residues. Germline lookup yields CDR1 SGHKS and CDR2 YYEKEE (reference sequence). The CDR3 here is CASSPPLKTSSYNEQFF.

The V gene is TRBV7-6, the J gene TRBJ2-7; TCRdb indicates TRBD1, and absent DNA this call remains unverified. Germline loops: CDR1 SGHVS, CDR2 FNYEAQ. The CDR3 covers 14 residues. CDR3 in amino acids: CASSLGTATIGQYF.

The chain uses TRBV7-8 and TRBJ2-2; TCRdb's D call, TRBD1, is unchecked because there is no DNA. CDR1 SGHVS and CDR2 FQNEAQ come from the germline V gene. The CDR3 covers 14 residues. This chain's CDR3 is CASSALDRAGELFF.

J is TRBJ2-2 and V is TRBV20-1; there is no DNA to check the TCRdb D call of TRBD1. Germline CDR1 reads DFQATT; CDR2 reads SNEGSKA (reference sequence). The CDR3 extends over 14 amino acids. The CDR3 sequence is CSAARTGGLGELFF.

The chain combines TRBV6-1 with TRBJ2-2; the D call of TRBD1 rests on TCRdb alone, since no DNA is present to check it. Germline assignment: CDR1 MNHNS and CDR2 SASEGT. The CDR3 length is 16 residues. The CDR3 here is CASSPDRGRIGGELFF.

This chain's CDR3 is CDSSLFRDEQYF. The rearrangement links TRBV7-2 to TRBJ2-7. Looked up from germline, CDR1 is SGHTA and CDR2 is FQGNSA. The CDR3 is made up of 12 amino acids.

This chain uses TRBV5-1 with TRBJ1-2; TCRdb names TRBD1, which stays unverified in the absence of DNA. The CDR3 spans 15 residues. CDR1 SGHRS and CDR2 YFSETQ come from the germline V gene. CDR3 loop: CASSPGQSRLEGYTF.

CDR3: CASSYSLGEETQYF. The rearrangement links TRBV6-6 to TRBJ2-5. The CDR3 consists of 14 residues. CDR1 and CDR2 (germline): MNHNY, SVGAGI (reference sequence).

This chain links TRBV12-3 or TRBV12-4 with TRBJ2-7. The CDR3 length is 11 residues. CDR3 region: CASSFQYEQYF.

This chain connects TRBV20-1 to TRBJ2-7. This CDR3 is 12 amino acids long. The germline CDR1 and CDR2 sequences are DFQATT and SNEGSKA (reference sequence). Here the CDR3 reads CSATTYSYEQYF.

The rearrangement links TRBV20-1 to TRBJ1-5; the D gene TCRdb calls, TRBD1, cannot be checked with no DNA. This CDR3 is 15 amino acids long. Germline lookup yields CDR1 DFQATT and CDR2 SNEGSKA (reference sequence). Here the CDR3 reads CSAREGQHSNQPQHF.

This chain links TRBV28 with TRBJ2-4; without DNA, the TCRdb call of TRBD1 cannot be checked. The CDR3 totals 15 residues. The germline CDR1 and CDR2 sequences are MDHEN and SYDVKM. CDR3 residues: CACSNGGEHKNIQYF.

The genes are TRBV4-2 and TRBJ1-2; with no DNA, the TCRdb D assignment of TRBD1 cannot be verified. This CDR3 has 13 residues. Germline CDR1 and CDR2: LGHNA and YNFKEQ. CDR3 amino acids: CASSQAPRYGYTF.

The J gene is TRBJ2-5, the V gene TRBV12-3 or TRBV12-4; TCRdb reports TRBD1, a call that lacks DNA to check it against. This CDR3 has 15 residues. CDR3 sequence: CASSKTGLPQETQYF.

The V call is TRBV20-1, the J call TRBJ1-4; TCRdb's D call of TRBD1 is untestable without DNA. CDR1 and CDR2 from the germline V gene are DFQATT and SNEGSKA (reference sequence). The CDR3 is made up of 16 amino acids. The CDR3 here is CSAMGGQGGISEKLFF.

The chain joins TRBV14 to TRBJ1-3. Germline CDR1 and CDR2: SGHDN and FVKESK. This CDR3 has 12 amino acids. This chain's CDR3 is CASSRSGNTIYF.

J is TRBJ1-5 and V is TRBV7-9. The germline CDR1 and CDR2 sequences are SEHNR and FQNEAQ (reference sequence). This CDR3 has 12 amino acids. CDR3 loop: CASSFDNQRQHF.

The rearrangement joins TRBV5-1 to TRBJ2-1; TCRdb calls TRBD1, which cannot be checked without DNA. This CDR3 region has 14 residues. Per the germline V gene, CDR1 is SGHRS and CDR2 is YFSETQ. CDR3 amino acids: CASSLGTANNEQFF.

The chain joins TRBV5-1 to TRBJ2-1; TCRdb's assignment of TRBD1 cannot be checked, as there is no DNA. CDR1 is SGHRS, CDR2 YFSETQ, per germline. This CDR3 is 15 amino acids long. CDR3 amino acids: CASSAGQGDYNEQFF.

The gene calls are TRBV7-2 and TRBJ2-5. The CDR3 is 14 amino acids. Looked up from germline, CDR1 is SGHTA and CDR2 is FQGNSA. CDR3 loop: CASSLAAFQETQYF.

The chain carries TRBV13 and TRBJ1-5; no DNA is available, so the TRBD1 call from TCRdb remains unchecked. The CDR3 runs to 16 residues. Germline assignment: CDR1 PRHDT and CDR2 FYEKMQ (reference sequence). The CDR3 region is CASSFRRQGENQPRHF.

The rearrangement uses TRBV19 and TRBJ1-2. The CDR3 spans 12 residues. Germline assignment: CDR1 LNHDA and CDR2 SQIVND (reference sequence). CDR3 loop: CASSPSGVLYTF.

V and J are TRBV7-2 and TRBJ1-6; the D gene TCRdb calls, TRBD1, cannot be checked with no DNA. The length of the CDR3 is 15 residues. Germline V lookup: CDR1 SGHTA, CDR2 FQGNSA. Here the CDR3 reads CASSLTSPGDSPLHF.

This chain connects TRBV5-1 to TRBJ2-1. CDR1 is SGHRS and CDR2 is YFSETQ in the germline V gene. The CDR3 sequence is 15 residues long. The CDR3 is CASSLVRNAYNEQFF.

V and J are TRBV27 and TRBJ2-3; absent DNA, TCRdb's TRBD2 call cannot be checked. Germline CDR1 MNHEY, CDR2 SMNVEV (reference sequence). This CDR3 spans 17 amino acids. CDR3: CASSPTSGGWGTDTQYF.